Presented here are 8 T cell receptor beta chains from one specimen sequenced in a study of a mutant IDH1 vaccine in newly diagnosed glioma. Measured with immunoSEQ multiplex PCR; TCRdb has only the in-frame clones, and not every one. The table records about 30,000 clones, approximately 80% of them present only once. As to time point: baseline, week 1 (first vaccination visit). Treatment meaning: pre-vaccination baseline after standard-of-care therapy. This sample comprised PBMCs, obtained from a glioma patient treated with radiotherapy, temozolomide or both. The source of these receptors is a young man with glioma.

The V and J genes are TRBV4-1 and TRBJ1-5; maybe TRBD1 (5 bases). V was pared by 0 bases and J by 7 bases, with 13 bases between. The CDR3 covers 15 residues. The germline V gene has CDR1 MGHRA and CDR2 YSYEKL. The CDR3 protein is CASSQDKAGLQPQHF. As DNA, the CDR3 is TGCGCCAGCAGCCAAGATAAGGCGGGGCTCCAGCCCCAGCATTTT.

This chain uses TRBV4-1 with TRBJ1-5; 11 bases match TRBD1. Germline V lookup: CDR1 MGHRA, CDR2 YSYEKL. The ends lost 3 bases at V and 0 bases at J; junction bases unmatched: 7. This CDR3 region has 18 residues. The CDR3 sequence is CASSQSDRGPYSNQPQHF. The CDR3 DNA is TGCGCCAGCAGCCAGTCGGACAGGGGGCCGTATAGCAATCAGCCCCAGCATTTT.

This chain joins TRBV2 and TRBJ2-3, with 11 bases identical to TRBD2. Germline CDR1 is SNHLY and CDR2 is FYNNEI. V was clipped by 4 bases and J by 5 bases; unmatched bases: 2. The CDR3 is made up of 14 amino acids. In DNA, the CDR3 is TGTGCCAGCAGTGTACTAGCGGGAGTAGATACGCAGTATTTT. It codes for CASSVLAGVDTQYF.

V gene TRBV5-6 combines with J gene TRBJ2-7; D not resolved. The germline gives CDR1 SGHDT, CDR2 YYEEEE. Trimming took off 0 bases at V and 2 bases at J, with 6 bases between the two ends. The CDR3 is made up of 13 amino acids. This CDR3 is CASSLGVPYEQYF. For the CDR3, the DNA is TGTGCCAGCAGCTTGGGAGTCCCCTACGAGCAGTACTTC.

This clone has just a few counts. The rearrangement joins TRBV10-3 to TRBJ2-2; D unresolved. The CDR3 totals 16 residues. Germline assignment: CDR1 ENHRY and CDR2 SYGVKD. The V end lost 0 bases, the J end lost 0 bases, and 8 bases lay between the germline ends. DNA of the CDR3: TGTGCCATCAGTGAGTCAAAGCAGTCGAACACCGGGGAGCTGTTTTTT. As protein: CAISESKQSNTGELFF.

The chain employs TRBV20-1 and TRBJ2-5; D is uncertain. Per germline, CDR1 DFQATT and CDR2 SNEGSKA (reference sequence). The CDR3 spans 11 residues. Deletions cut 3 bases from V and 5 bases from J, with 7 bases between. CDR3 sequence: CSASRRETQYF. CDR3 DNA sequence: TGCAGTGCTAGTAGGCGGGAGACCCAGTACTTC.

The chain employs TRBV9 and TRBJ1-4, with D possibly TRBD1 on 5 matching bases. Germline loops: CDR1 SGDLS, CDR2 YYNGEE. Trimming cost V 2 bases and J 13 bases, with 15 bases left between them. The CDR3 spans 13 residues. The CDR3 sequence: CASSVAQGGRLFF. For the CDR3, the DNA is TGTGCCAGCAGCGTGGCCCAGGGTGGCAGACTGTTTTTT. The variable domain in full, completed from reference TRBV9 and TRBJ1-4, reads DSGVTQTPKHLITATGQRVTLRCSPRSGDLSVYWYQQSLDQGLQFLIQYYNGEERAKGNILERFSAQQFPDLHSELNLSSLELGDSALYFCASSVAQGGRLFFGSGTQLSVL.

V is TRBV10-3 and J is TRBJ1-1, with D possibly being TRBD1 (6 bases). The CDR3 length is 13 residues. Germline CDR1 reads ENHRY; CDR2 reads SYGVKD. Trimming removed 5 bases at V and 1 base at J, with 8 bases between. The CDR3 is CAISKTGNTEAFF. Written as DNA, the CDR3 is TGTGCCATCAGTAAGACAGGGAACACTGAAGCTTTCTTT.